Listed below are T cell receptor beta chains from one sample, sequenced in a study of cytomegalovirus exposure and HLA in healthy donors. The repertoire was sequenced with immunoSEQ multiplex PCR; TCRdb's copy has only in-frame clones and lacks some. In the table there are 180,000 or so clones, around 80% of which are singletons. Sample: PBMCs. The receptors were sampled from a woman aged 30 to 39 in good health and CMV-seropositive. The CDR3 runs from the conserved cysteine through the conserved F or W. A D gene is named only where the DNA matches it firmly. Size is omitted from some rows. Given values are once, few, many or a class for expanded clones.

J gene,clone size,V gene,D gene,CDR3 protein,CDR3 DNA
TRBJ1-2,few,TRBV14,-,CASSYAREGYTF,TGTGCCAGCAGTTACGCGCGGGAGGGCTACACCTTC
TRBJ2-7,-,TRBV5-1,TRBD2,CASSWDYRYEQYF,TGCGCCAGCAGCTGGGACTACCGATACGAGCAGTACTTC
TRBJ2-1,-,TRBV6-1,TRBD2,CASRVRGVGNEQFF,TGTGCCAGCAGGGTACGGGGGGTAGGGAATGAGCAGTTCTTC
TRBJ2-1,once,TRBV2,-,CASSDQWTENEQFF,TGTGCCAGCAGCGACCAATGGACTGAAAATGAGCAGTTCTTC
TRBJ2-3,-,TRBV25-1,-,CASSEGLSADTQYF,TGTGCCAGCAGTGAGGGTCTAAGCGCAGATACGCAGTATTTT
TRBJ2-3,once,TRBV25-1,-,CASSEMYTDTQYF,TGTGCCAGCAGTGAAATGTACACAGATACGCAGTATTTT
TRBJ2-1,-,TRBV2,TRBD2,CASSGTSGGYNEQFF,TGTGCCAGCAGTGGGACTAGCGGGGGGTACAATGAGCAGTTCTTC
TRBJ2-3,-,TRBV4-1,-,CASSQDPGDTDTQYF,TGCGCCAGCAGCCAAGACCCAGGGGACACAGATACGCAGTATTTT
TRBJ2-1,-,TRBV10-3,-,CAISQTIQNSYNEQFF,TGTGCCATCAGCCAAACTATCCAAAATTCCTACAATGAGCAGTTCTTC
TRBJ2-3,-,TRBV5-1,-,CASSAGSTDTQYF,TGCGCCAGCAGCGCAGGGAGCACAGATACGCAGTATTTT
TRBJ1-2,once,TRBV5-6,TRBD1,CASSWGSQGVYGYTF,TGTGCCAGCAGCTGGGGTTCACAGGGGGTCTATGGCTACACCTTC
TRBJ2-2,-,TRBV25-1,-,CASSDAGTGTGELFF,TGTGCCAGCAGTGATGCGGGAACGGGGACCGGGGAGCTGTTTTTT
TRBJ2-7,-,TRBV2,TRBD2,CASGDGRGRGPKQYF,TGTGCCAGCGGTGATGGGCGCGGGAGGGGACCAAAGCAGTACTTC
TRBJ2-7,-,TRBV9,-,CASSVGSNPPLHEQYF,TGTGCCAGCAGCGTAGGAAGCAATCCTCCTCTCCACGAGCAGTACTTC
TRBJ1-4,-,TRBV28,-,CASSPPTAVKLFF,TGTGCCAGCAGTCCGCCTACCGCGGTAAAACTGTTTTTT
TRBJ2-1,once,TRBV4-1,TRBD2,CASSQSGRESNEQFF,TGCGCCAGCAGCCAATCTGGGCGGGAGAGCAATGAGCAGTTCTTC
TRBJ1-2,-,TRBV6-1,TRBD1,CASTYPGQRRDGYTF,TGTGCCAGCACCTACCCGGGACAGAGGCGGGATGGCTACACCTTC
TRBJ2-7,-,TRBV18,TRBD2,CASSPNTGGNEQYF,TGTGCCAGCTCACCGAACACGGGGGGGAACGAGCAGTACTTC
TRBJ2-2,-,TRBV6-6,-,CASSYRGGLGTGELFF,TGTGCCAGCAGTTACCGCGGGGGCTTGGGCACCGGGGAGCTGTTTTTT
TRBJ2-3,-,TRBV6-5,-,CATRRLIPTDTQYF,TGTGCCACCCGCCGTCTAATCCCCACAGATACGCAGTATTTT
TRBJ2-7,-,TRBV5-1,-,CASSWGTVSYEQYF,TGCGCCAGCAGCTGGGGGACTGTCTCCTACGAGCAGTACTTC
TRBJ2-3,-,TRBV6-6,-,CASNPTRTHGDTQYF,TGTGCCAGCAACCCGACTAGGACGCACGGAGATACGCAGTATTTT
TRBJ2-7,-,TRBV9,-,CASSVVGGEQYF,TGTGCCAGCAGCGTAGTTGGAGGCGAGCAGTACTTC
TRBJ2-7,-,TRBV6-5,TRBD1,CASRQDRAIYEQYF,TGTGCCAGCAGGCAGGACAGGGCAATCTACGAGCAGTACTTC